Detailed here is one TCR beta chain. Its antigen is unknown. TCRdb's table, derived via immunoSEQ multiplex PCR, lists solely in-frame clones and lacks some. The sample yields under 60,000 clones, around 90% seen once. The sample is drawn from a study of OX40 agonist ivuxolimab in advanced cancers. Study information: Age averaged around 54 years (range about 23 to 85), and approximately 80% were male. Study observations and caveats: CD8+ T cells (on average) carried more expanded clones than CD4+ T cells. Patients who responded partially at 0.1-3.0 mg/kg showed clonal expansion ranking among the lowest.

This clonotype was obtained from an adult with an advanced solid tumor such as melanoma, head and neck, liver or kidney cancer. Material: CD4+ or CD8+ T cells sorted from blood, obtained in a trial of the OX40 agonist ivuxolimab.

The CDR3 nucleotides read TGTGCCAGCAGCAGCCCTTACCCGACAGGACTCGAGCCCGGAAACACCATATATTTT. Protein product: CASSSPYPTGLEPGNTIYF. The gene calls are TRBV28 and TRBJ1-3; a weak D match, TRBD1 (6 bases). Germline V lookup: CDR1 MDHEN, CDR2 SYDVKM. Deletions cut 6 bases from V and 4 bases from J, with 28 bases between. This CDR3 region has 19 residues.